This entry lists 20 T cell receptor beta chains sequenced from one sample in a study of blood T cell repertoires in COVID-19. Method: immunoSEQ multiplex PCR; TCRdb's copy keeps in-frame clones and lacks some. The table shows roughly 300,000 clones, with roughly 91% occurring only once. Sequenced material: peripheral blood. These receptor sequences come from a woman in her twenties or thirties with COVID-19, enrolled during active disease.

The J gene is TRBJ1-6, the V gene TRBV20-1; TRBD1 matches 8 bases. CDR3 size: 16 residues. The V and J ends lost 3 bases and 0 bases, in that order; junction bases with no gene match: 4. Germline loops: CDR1 DFQATT, CDR2 SNEGSKA (reference sequence). This CDR3 reads CSASEQGDSYNSPLHF. In DNA, the CDR3 is TGCAGTGCTAGTGAACAGGGGGACTCCTATAATTCACCCCTCCACTTT.

The chain is built from TRBV5-1 and TRBJ2-4; TRBD2 agrees at 9 bases. V lost 2 bases, J lost 6 bases, and 9 bases stayed unmatched. CDR1 and CDR2 from the germline V gene are SGHRS and YFSETQ. The CDR3 totals 16 residues. This CDR3 reads CASSFEGSGGSNIQYF. DNA of the CDR3: TGCGCCAGCAGCTTCGAAGGTAGCGGGGGTTCAAACATTCAGTACTTC. The full variable domain, with the rest looked up from reference TRBV5-1 and TRBJ2-4, is KAGVTQTPRYLIKTRGQQVTLSCSPISGHRSVSWYQQTPGQGLQFLFEYFSETQRNKGNFPGRFSGRQFSNSRSEMNVSTLELGDSALYLCASSFEGSGGSNIQYFGAGTRLSVL.

This rearrangement joins TRBV4-1 to TRBJ1-3; TRBD1 matches at 11 bases. CDR1 is MGHRA, CDR2 YSYEKL, per germline. V gave up 4 bases and J gave up 3 bases; unmatched junction bases: 2. The CDR3 runs 15 residues. CDR3 nucleotide sequence: TGCGCCAGCAGCCGGGACAGGGGGGATGGAAACACCATATATTTT. This sequence encodes CASSRDRGDGNTIYF.

The chain recombines TRBV5-1 with TRBJ1-4; D gene uncertain. The CDR3 is made up of 13 amino acids. Germline loops: CDR1 SGHRS, CDR2 YFSETQ. V was clipped by 4 bases and J by 7 bases, with 11 bases between them. In nucleotides, the CDR3 is TGCGCCAGCAGCCGTACAGTGAGTGAAAAACTGTTTTTT. Translation gives CASSRTVSEKLFF.

The V call is TRBV7-2, the J call TRBJ2-3; 7 bases agree with TRBD1. This CDR3 contains 15 residues. Trimming at V came to 4 bases and at J to 4 bases, leaving 8 bases not matched to a gene. Germline loops: CDR1 SGHTA, CDR2 FQGNSA. CDR3 bases: TGTGCCAGCAGCTCCATGACAGGGAGAGCAGATACGCAGTATTTT. Its translation is CASSSMTGRADTQYF.

This sequence joins TRBV19 and TRBJ1-1, with TRBD1 identical over 8 bases. V was pared by 7 bases and J by 1 base, with 5 bases of the junction left unmatched. CDR3 length equals 14 residues. Germline V gene data show CDR1 as LNHDA and CDR2 as SQIVND (reference sequence). The CDR3 loop reads CASTSTGGNTEAFF. The DNA of the CDR3 is TGTGCCAGTACGTCCACAGGGGGGAACACTGAAGCTTTCTTT. The full variable domain, in which reference TRBV19 and TRBJ1-1 provide the parts outside the CDR3, is DGGITQSPKYLFRKEGQNVTLSCEQNLNHDAMYWYRQDPGQGLRLIYYSQIVNDFQKGDIAEGYSVSREKKESFPLTVTSAQKNPTAFYLCASTSTGGNTEAFFGQGTRLTVV.

The rearrangement joins TRBV6-5 to TRBJ1-4; a possible D gene is TRBD1 (5 bases). This CDR3 has 14 residues. CDR1 MNHEY and CDR2 SVGAGI come from the germline V gene. V dropped 2 bases and J dropped 8 bases, with 12 bases sitting between them. The CDR3 sequence: CASSYGQGREKLFF. The CDR3 DNA is TGTGCCAGCAGTTACGGGCAGGGCCGGGAAAAACTGTTTTTT.

V usage is TRBV2 and J usage is TRBJ2-1; possibly TRBD1 for D (6 bases). The CDR3 totals 16 residues. The germline gives CDR1 SNHLY, CDR2 FYNNEI. Trimming shortened V by 6 bases and J by 4 bases, and 19 bases separated the two germline ends. In nucleotides, the CDR3 is TGTGCCAGCAGCCTCAGGGGTCCCTCCCTTTACAATGAGCAGTTCTTC. Its translation: CASSLRGPSLYNEQFF. The full variable domain, completed using reference TRBV2 and TRBJ2-1, is EPEVTQTPSHQVTQMGQEVILRCVPISNHLYFYWYRQILGQKVEFLVSFYNNEISEKSEIFDDQFSVERPDGSNFTLKIRSTKLEDSAMYFCASSLRGPSLYNEQFFGPGTRLTVL.

This sequence joins TRBV6-5 and TRBJ1-3, with D possibly TRBD1 on 6 matching bases. Germline loops: CDR1 MNHEY, CDR2 SVGAGI. V gave up 4 bases and J gave up 9 bases, with 22 bases separating them. The CDR3 totals 16 residues. CDR3 sequence reads: CASSSTPVPGVSTIYF. CDR3 DNA: TGTGCCAGCAGTTCAACCCCGGTTCCAGGGGTGAGCACCATATATTTT.

V is TRBV7-9 and J is TRBJ1-2, with 9 bases identical to TRBD1. The J segment lost 8 bases and the V segment lost 7 bases, leaving 20 bases of the junction unmatched. The CDR3 sequence is 17 residues long. Per germline, CDR1 SEHNR and CDR2 FQNEAQ (reference sequence). The DNA of the CDR3 is TGTGCCAGCACCCCCGGCGGCGGGACAGGGAAGGGATGGGGCTACACCTTC. This codes for CASTPGGGTGKGWGYTF.

The chain recombines TRBV7-6 with TRBJ2-1, with D maybe TRBD2 (5 bases). This CDR3 has 17 residues. V was clipped by 4 bases and J by 8 bases, with 24 bases between them. CDR1 is SGHVS and CDR2 is FNYEAQ in the germline V gene. The CDR3 DNA sequence: TGTGCCAGCAGCTCCATATCCGTAGGGCCACGGCGGGATGAGCAGTTCTTC. It yields the protein CASSSISVGPRRDEQFF.

CDR3 in DNA: TGTGCCAGCAGTGGATTGGCAGGCCCATTCTCTGGAAACACCATATATTTT. Translating it yields CASSGLAGPFSGNTIYF. The J gene is TRBJ1-3, the V gene TRBV2; the D is unclear. The V gene lost 4 bases and the J gene lost 0 bases, with 16 bases spanning the gap. Germline loops: CDR1 SNHLY, CDR2 FYNNEI. The CDR3 has 17 residues.

The V gene is TRBV6-6, the J gene TRBJ1-2; D not resolved. The germline V gene encodes CDR1 MNHNY and CDR2 SVGAGI (reference sequence). This CDR3 region has 15 residues. The ends were cut back, 0 bases at V and 2 bases at J, with 10 bases in the middle. CDR3 amino acids: CASSYSPYGNYGYTF. The CDR3 DNA sequence: TGTGCCAGCAGTTACTCACCATACGGGAACTATGGCTACACCTTC.

This clone appeared once. The genes are TRBV30 and TRBJ1-2; D uncertain. Trimming shortened V by 2 bases and J by 8 bases, and 6 bases separated the two germline ends. CDR3 length equals 10 residues. In germline, CDR1 is GTSNPN, CDR2 SVGIG (reference sequence). Here the CDR3 reads CAWSRLGYTF. In DNA form, the CDR3 reads TGTGCCTGGAGTCGACTCGGCTACACCTTC. The variable domain in full, with the rest retrieved from reference TRBV30 and TRBJ1-2, is SQTIHQWPATLVQPVGSPLSLECTVEGTSNPNLYWYRQAAGRGLQLLFYSVGIGQISSEVPQNLSASRPQDRQFILSSKKLLLSDSGFYLCAWSRLGYTFGSGTRLTVV.

The chain has TRBV11-2 and TRBJ2-2, with 9 positions matching TRBD2. Germline loops: CDR1 SGHAT, CDR2 FQNNGV. Trimming took 5 bases from V and 6 from J; bases not matched to a gene: 10. This CDR3 spans 16 amino acids. The CDR3 loop reads CASSPAGGQWAGELFF. The CDR3 bases are TGTGCCAGCAGCCCCGCGGGGGGGCAGTGGGCCGGGGAGCTGTTTTTT.

V usage is TRBV6-5 and J usage is TRBJ1-1; D may be TRBD1 (5 bases). V was pared by 5 bases and J by 2 bases, with 12 bases between. The CDR3 has 14 amino acids. Germline V gene lookup returns CDR1 MNHEY and CDR2 SVGAGI. The CDR3 sequence: CASSKLQGNTEAFF. CDR3 nucleotides: TGTGCCAGCAGTAAGCTGCAGGGTAACACTGAAGCTTTCTTT.

This clone was counted only a few times. The chain joins TRBV6-5 to TRBJ1-5, with 7 positions matching TRBD1. Germline CDR1 reads MNHEY; CDR2 reads SVGAGI. Losses at the gene ends were 5 bases for V and 7 bases for J; bases not matched to a gene: 8. The CDR3 length is 14 residues. CDR3 loop: CASSRQGLGQPQHF. As DNA, the CDR3 is TGTGCCAGCAGTAGACAGGGTCTGGGGCAGCCCCAGCATTTT.

V gene TRBV4-1 combines with J gene TRBJ1-4; 8 nucleotides align to TRBD1. V lost 0 bases and J lost 3; bases outside the gene matches: 0. The CDR3 runs to 15 residues. Germline-derived CDR1 and CDR2 are MGHRA and YSYEKL. In nucleotides, the CDR3 is TGCGCCAGCAGCCAAGAGGACAGGGCTAATGAAAAACTGTTTTTT. This sequence encodes CASSQEDRANEKLFF.

The chain links TRBV27 to TRBJ1-1; tentatively, D is TRBD1 (5 bases). The germline gives CDR1 MNHEY, CDR2 SMNVEV (reference sequence). V lost 5 bases to trimming and J lost 5 bases, with 9 bases between them. The CDR3 extends over 12 amino acids. CDR3 in amino acids: CASSRGRTEAFF. The CDR3 DNA reads as TGTGCCAGCAGTCGGGGGAGGACTGAAGCTTTCTTT.

V gene TRBV19 combines with J gene TRBJ2-2, with D maybe TRBD1 (5 bases). The CDR3 runs to 14 residues. Germline lookup yields CDR1 LNHDA and CDR2 SQIVND (reference sequence). Deletions cut 4 bases from V and 1 base from J, with 7 bases between. The CDR3 is CASSTQGNTGELFF. For the CDR3, the DNA is TGTGCCAGTAGTACGCAGGGGAACACCGGGGAGCTGTTTTTT. The variable domain in full, with the rest retrieved from reference TRBV19 and TRBJ2-2, is DGGITQSPKYLFRKEGQNVTLSCEQNLNHDAMYWYRQDPGQGLRLIYYSQIVNDFQKGDIAEGYSVSREKKESFPLTVTSAQKNPTAFYLCASSTQGNTGELFFGEGSRLTVL.